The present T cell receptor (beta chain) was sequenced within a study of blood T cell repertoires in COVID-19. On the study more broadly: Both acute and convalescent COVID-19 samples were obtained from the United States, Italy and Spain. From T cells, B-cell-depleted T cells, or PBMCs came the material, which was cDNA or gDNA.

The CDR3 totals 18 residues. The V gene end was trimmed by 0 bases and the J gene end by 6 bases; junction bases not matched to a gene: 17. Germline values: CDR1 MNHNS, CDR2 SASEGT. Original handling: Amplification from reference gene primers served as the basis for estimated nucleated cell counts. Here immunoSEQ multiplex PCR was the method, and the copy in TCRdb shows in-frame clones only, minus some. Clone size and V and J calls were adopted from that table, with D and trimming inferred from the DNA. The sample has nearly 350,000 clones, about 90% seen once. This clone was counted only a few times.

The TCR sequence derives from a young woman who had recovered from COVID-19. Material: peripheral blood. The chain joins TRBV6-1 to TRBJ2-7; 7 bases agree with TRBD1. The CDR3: CASSEALGTLTGTSEQYV. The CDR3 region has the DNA TGTGCCAGCAGTGAAGCTCTTGGGACATTGACAGGGACCTCCGAGCAGTACGTC.